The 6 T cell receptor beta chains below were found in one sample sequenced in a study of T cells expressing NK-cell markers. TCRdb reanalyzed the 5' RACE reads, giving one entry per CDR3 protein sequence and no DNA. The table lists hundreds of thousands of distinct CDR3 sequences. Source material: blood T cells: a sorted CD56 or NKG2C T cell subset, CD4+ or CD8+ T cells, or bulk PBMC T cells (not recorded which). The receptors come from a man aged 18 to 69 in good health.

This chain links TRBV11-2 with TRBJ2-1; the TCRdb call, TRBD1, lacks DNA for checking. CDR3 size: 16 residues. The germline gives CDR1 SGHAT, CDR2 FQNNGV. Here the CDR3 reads CASSKDDRVRYNEQFF.

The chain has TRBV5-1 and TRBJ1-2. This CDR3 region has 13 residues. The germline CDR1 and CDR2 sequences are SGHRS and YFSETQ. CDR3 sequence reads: CASRPTQADGYTF.

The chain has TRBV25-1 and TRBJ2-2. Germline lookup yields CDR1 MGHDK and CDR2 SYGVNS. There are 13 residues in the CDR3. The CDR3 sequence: CASRKMNTGELFF.

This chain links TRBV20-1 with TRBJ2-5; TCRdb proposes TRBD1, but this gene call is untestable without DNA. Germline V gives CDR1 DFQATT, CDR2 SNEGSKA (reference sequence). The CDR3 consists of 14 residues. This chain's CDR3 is CSAEDRGLSETQYF.

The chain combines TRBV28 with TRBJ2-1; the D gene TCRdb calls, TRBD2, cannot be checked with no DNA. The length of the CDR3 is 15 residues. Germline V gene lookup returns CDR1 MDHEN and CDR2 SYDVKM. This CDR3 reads CASSPAQRGIDEQFF.

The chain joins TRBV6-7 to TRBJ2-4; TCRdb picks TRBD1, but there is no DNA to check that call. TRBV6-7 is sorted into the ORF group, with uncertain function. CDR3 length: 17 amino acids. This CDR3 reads CASSYSTGQSAKNIQYF.